The present TCR beta chain was sequenced within a study of response to subunit inactivated influenza vaccine. The study's findings and limits: There was a suggestion from the authors that each seasonal influenza vaccination recruits few new T cells.

CDR1 and CDR2 from the germline V gene are SGHTA and FQGTGA. The V gene lost 3 bases and the J gene lost 4 bases, with 12 bases spanning the gap. The CDR3 totals 15 residues. With regard to this clonotype: Its antigen is undetermined.

TCRdb analysed the RT-PCR reads with MiXCR anew, one entry per CDR3 protein. The sample lists some 500,000 distinct CDR3 sequences; about 15% were seen once. This sample comprised CD4+ T cells sorted from PBMCs, obtained around 2 years after vaccination. The TCR originated in a man between 45 and 75 years old who received an inactivated influenza vaccine. The chain employs TRBV7-3 and TRBJ2-2, with D possibly matching TRBD1 (6 bases). DNA for the CDR3: TGTGCCAGCAGCTTGTCCCCGGACAGCACCGGGGAGCTGTTTTTT. It codes for CASSLSPDSTGELFF.